Presented here are 8 T cell receptor beta chains from one specimen sequenced in a study of beta chain features in type 1 diabetes. The authors reverse transcribed all of the isolated RNA, so sequencing captured expressed TCRB transcripts. TCRdb's table, derived via immunoSEQ multiplex PCR, lists solely in-frame clones and lacks some. The table records 250,000 to 300,000 clones, 7% to 9% of them present only once. The sequenced material came from central memory CD4+ T cells from blood. The receptors come from a woman aged 18-29 years in good health.

A few counts support this clone. V and J are TRBV11-1 and TRBJ2-1; the match to TRBD1 covers 7 bases. The V gene's germline CDR1 is SGHAT and CDR2 FQDESV (reference sequence). V lost 5 bases and J lost 9; bases outside the gene matches: 7. CDR3 size: 13 residues. This CDR3 reads CASSRQGSPEQFF. The CDR3 DNA reads TGTGCCAGCAGCCGACAGGGCAGTCCTGAGCAGTTCTTC.

This clone has a handful of counts. The chain has TRBV15 and TRBJ1-5; no clear D gene. V was pared by 0 bases and J by 9 bases, with 9 bases between. This CDR3 is built from 13 residues. The germline V gene has CDR1 LNHNV and CDR2 YYDKDF (reference sequence). CDR3 region: CATSREWARPQHF. Written as DNA, the CDR3 is TGTGCCACCAGCAGAGAATGGGCGCGGCCCCAGCATTTT.

For this clone: At the DNA level, this CDR3 is encoded by other sequences in the same sample as well. The chain recombines TRBV28 with TRBJ1-4, with D perhaps TRBD1 (5 bases). The CDR3 has 14 amino acids. The V gene's germline CDR1 is MDHEN and CDR2 SYDVKM. Trimming shortened V by 2 bases and J by 7 bases, and 11 bases separated the two germline ends. The CDR3 DNA is TGTGCCAGCAGTTTAGGTAGGGGTCGTGAAAAACTGTTTTTT. Translated, it gives CASSLGRGREKLFF.

The sample holds a few counts of this clone. The genes are TRBV5-6 and TRBJ2-1; D gene uncertain. There are 13 residues in the CDR3. The germline gives CDR1 SGHDT, CDR2 YYEEEE. V gave up 1 base and J gave up 2 bases, with 4 bases separating them. CDR3 protein: CASSLNTYNEQFF. The CDR3 bases are TGTGCCAGCAGCTTGAATACCTACAATGAGCAGTTCTTC.

A few counts support this clone. The CDR3 DNA reads TGCGCCAGCAGCCTAGAGACAGGGGGTGGATCACCCCTCCACTTT. Translated, it gives CASSLETGGGSPLHF. V is TRBV5-1 and J is TRBJ1-6; 9 bases are a match to TRBD1. This CDR3 contains 15 residues. Germline assignment: CDR1 SGHRS and CDR2 YFSETQ. J was trimmed by 10 bases and V by 4 bases; bases with no gene match: 9.

In this sample, this clone turned up a few times. This chain joins TRBV12-2 and TRBJ2-7. TRBV12-2 is a listed pseudogene. The CDR3 has 10 amino acids. CDR3 in amino acids: CAIKRDEQYF. In DNA, the CDR3 is TGTGCAATCAAAAGGGACGAGCAGTACTTC.

This clone was observed at least ten times. The chain combines TRBV13 with TRBJ2-3, with TRBD1 identical over 7 bases. With V trimmed by 9 bases and J by 4 bases, 10 bases remained unmatched. Per germline, CDR1 PRHDT and CDR2 FYEKMQ (reference sequence). The CDR3 spans 14 residues. The CDR3 sequence: CASLRTGPSDTQYF. The CDR3 nucleotides are TGTGCCAGTTTGCGGACAGGACCCTCAGATACGCAGTATTTT.

The V and J genes are TRBV4-3 and TRBJ2-1, with 9 bases matching TRBD2. The V and J ends lost 0 bases and 1 base, in that order; junction bases with no gene match: 7. Germline loops: CDR1 LGHNA, CDR2 YSLEER. CDR3 length equals 18 residues. The CDR3 reads CASSQDPLAGRSYNEQFF. CDR3 nucleotide sequence: TGCGCCAGCAGCCAAGATCCTCTAGCGGGGAGGTCCTACAATGAGCAGTTCTTC.